The following is a T cell receptor (beta chain) sequence with its context. No antigen is known for it. Base qualities are missing; no much larger clone stands one base away. TCRbeta CDR3 regions were amplified from genomic DNA using the immunoSEQ Assay, a bias-controlled multiplex PCR. Concerning the study's data processing: The number of nucleated cells in each sample was estimated by amplification of reference gene primers within the assay. To quantify the absolute abundance of each unique TCRbeta CDR3 rearrangement, sequence reads were collapsed and filtered. For each sample, productive Simpson clonality was calculated as the square root of Simpson's diversity index over productive rearrangements. The table was pulled from immuneACCESS by TCRdb, which kept in-frame rearrangements only. Such tables lose some clones; where checked, under half of the loss comes from unresolved V genes, and the rest has no known cause. For V, J and clone size, that table is used; D and trimming come from the DNA. The table for this sample lists roughly 100,000 clones; about four fifths of them were counted only once. Clones ranked in the top ten supply about a sixth of the sample.

The CDR3, from cysteine to phenylalanine, totals 17 residues. The CDR3 DNA has 51 bases and is translated from base 1. V and J are trimmed by 5 bases and 2 bases, and the gene matches miss 11 bases of the junction. The CDR1 and CDR2 encoded by the germline V gene are ENHRY and SYGVKD. Each collaborating institution followed its own protocols to collect whole blood in K2EDTA tubes. For TCRbeta analysis, collaborator samples were shipped as frozen whole blood, as isolated PBMCs, or as DNA extracted from either sample type. The sample comes from a study of blood T cell repertoires in COVID-19 (dated by TCRdb to the early 2020s). With respect to the entire study: The collaborator samples originated in the United States, Italy and Spain and spanned the acute and convalescent phases of COVID-19. The prospective study material was composed of cDNA or gDNA derived from T cells, B-cell-depleted T cells, or PBMCs. The dataset comprised deeply sampled blood TCRbeta repertoires from subjects exposed to, actively infected with, or recovered from COVID-19. The repertoires were released in a freely available public database intended as a resource for research on the immune response to SARS-CoV-2. Samples were obtained from the ongoing ImmuneRACE study (first 160 participants) and from over 1,000 subjects provided by 6 global collaborators. Sample metadata almost always included a de-identified subject ID, COVID-19 status, age in years and sex. HLA class I and class II types, where available, came from metadata supplied by the sample provider rather than from assay-based typing.

Results and caveats for the whole study, not just this receptor: Clinical and demographic metadata were provided uncurated, with the amount varying by source and participant.

The sequenced sample was peripheral blood. This receptor was obtained from an elderly woman with active or convalescent COVID-19. Recombination linked TRBV10-3 to TRBJ2-1, with 8 bases matching TRBD2. Read as DNA, the sequence is TGTGCCATCAGTCCTTTGGCGCGGGGGGAAGCCTACAATGAGCAGTTCTTC. This sequence encodes CAISPLARGEAYNEQFF.